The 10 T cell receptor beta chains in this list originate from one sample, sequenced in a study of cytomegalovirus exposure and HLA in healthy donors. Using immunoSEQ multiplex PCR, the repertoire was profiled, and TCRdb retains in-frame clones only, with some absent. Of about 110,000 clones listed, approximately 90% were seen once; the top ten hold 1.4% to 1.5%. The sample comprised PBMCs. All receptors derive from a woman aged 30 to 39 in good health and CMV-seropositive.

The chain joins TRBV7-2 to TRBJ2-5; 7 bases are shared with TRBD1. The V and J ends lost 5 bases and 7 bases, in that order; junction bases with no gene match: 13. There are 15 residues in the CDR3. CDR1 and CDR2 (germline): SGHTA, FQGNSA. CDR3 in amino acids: CASSTRGRGSGTQYF. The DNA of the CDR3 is TGTGCCAGCAGCACGAGGGGCAGGGGGAGCGGGACCCAGTACTTC.

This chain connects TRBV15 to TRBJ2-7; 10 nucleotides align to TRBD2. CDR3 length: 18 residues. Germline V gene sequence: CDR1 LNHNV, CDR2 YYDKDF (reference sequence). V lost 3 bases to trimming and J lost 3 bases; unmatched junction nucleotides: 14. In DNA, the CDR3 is TGTGCCACCAGCAGCTCTAGCGGGAGACATCTTAAGGGCTACGAGCAGTACTTC. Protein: CATSSSSGRHLKGYEQYF. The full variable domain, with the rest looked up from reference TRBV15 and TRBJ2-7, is DAMVIQNPRYQVTQFGKPVTLSCSQTLNHNVMYWYQQKSSQAPKLLFHYYDKDFNNEADTPDNFQSRRPNTSFCFLDIRSPGLGDTAMYLCATSSSSGRHLKGYEQYFGPGTRLTVT.

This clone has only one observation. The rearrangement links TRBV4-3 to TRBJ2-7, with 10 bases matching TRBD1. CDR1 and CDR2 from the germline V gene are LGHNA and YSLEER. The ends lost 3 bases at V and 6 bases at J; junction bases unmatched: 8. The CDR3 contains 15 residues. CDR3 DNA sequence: TGCGCCAGCAGCCATGCCGGGACAGGGGTGGGCGAGCAGTACTTC. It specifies CASSHAGTGVGEQYF.

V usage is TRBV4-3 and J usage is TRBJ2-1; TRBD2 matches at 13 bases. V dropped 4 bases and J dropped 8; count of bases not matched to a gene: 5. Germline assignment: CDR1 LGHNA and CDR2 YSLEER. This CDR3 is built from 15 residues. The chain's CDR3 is CASSLLAGGPHEQFF. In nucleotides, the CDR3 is TGCGCCAGCAGCCTACTAGCGGGAGGGCCACATGAGCAGTTCTTC.

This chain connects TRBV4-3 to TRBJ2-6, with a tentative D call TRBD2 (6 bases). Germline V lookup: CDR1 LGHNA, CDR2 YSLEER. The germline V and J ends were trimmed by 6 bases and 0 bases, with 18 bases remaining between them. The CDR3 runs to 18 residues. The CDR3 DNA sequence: TGCGCCAGCAGTCATCGTTGGGGACTTGGCTCTGGGGCCAACGTCCTGACTTTC. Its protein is CASSHRWGLGSGANVLTF.

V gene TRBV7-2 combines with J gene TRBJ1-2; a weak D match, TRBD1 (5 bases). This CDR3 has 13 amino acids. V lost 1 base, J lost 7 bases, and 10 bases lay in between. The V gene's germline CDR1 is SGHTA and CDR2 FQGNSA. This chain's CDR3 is CASSLDRNRGYTF. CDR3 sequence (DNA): TGTGCCAGCAGCTTAGACAGGAACCGTGGCTACACCTTC.

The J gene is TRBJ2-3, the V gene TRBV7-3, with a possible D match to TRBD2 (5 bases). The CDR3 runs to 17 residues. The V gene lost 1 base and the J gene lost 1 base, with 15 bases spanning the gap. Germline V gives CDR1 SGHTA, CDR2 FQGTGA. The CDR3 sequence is CASSLSSHSRGTDTQYF. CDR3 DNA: TGTGCCAGCAGCTTAAGTTCCCACTCGCGGGGCACAGATACGCAGTATTTT.

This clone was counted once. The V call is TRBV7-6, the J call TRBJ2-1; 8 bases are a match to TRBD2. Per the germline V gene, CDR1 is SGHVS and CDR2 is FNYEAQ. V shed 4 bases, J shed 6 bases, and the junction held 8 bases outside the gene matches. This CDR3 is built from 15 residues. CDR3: CASSSSGGHFNEQFF. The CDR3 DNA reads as TGTGCCAGCAGCTCCAGCGGGGGCCACTTCAATGAGCAGTTCTTC.

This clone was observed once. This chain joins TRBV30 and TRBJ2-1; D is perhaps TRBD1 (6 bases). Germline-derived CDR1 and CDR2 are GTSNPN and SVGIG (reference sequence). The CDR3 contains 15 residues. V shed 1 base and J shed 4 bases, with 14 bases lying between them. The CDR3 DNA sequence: TGTGCCTGGAGTGCCGGAACAGGGAATTACAATGAGCAGTTCTTC. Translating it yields CAWSAGTGNYNEQFF.

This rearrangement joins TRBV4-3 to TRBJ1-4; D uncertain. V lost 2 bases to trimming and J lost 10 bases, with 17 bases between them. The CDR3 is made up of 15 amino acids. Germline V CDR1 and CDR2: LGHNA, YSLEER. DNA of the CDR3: TGCGCCAGCAGCCAAAATGTTTATCCGACGGGAAAACTGTTTTTT. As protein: CASSQNVYPTGKLFF.